This TCR beta chain was documented in a study of human T cells and chemical hapten exposure. Background on the study: Throughout a study of roughly 5.5 months, patients underwent weekly scalp administration of diphenylcyclopropenone doses. Alopecia universalis, totalis or areata was present in patients who were mostly female.

TCRdb ran MiXCR on the RACE reads and lists one entry per CDR3 protein. The profile shows roughly 180,000 distinct CDR3 sequences, about 14% of them singletons. Time point defined: patch test 1, 2 weeks after DPC sensitization. This sample's treatment: therapeutic diphenylcyclopropenone sensitization with weekly scalp DPC. Trimming shortened V by 8 bases and J by 6 bases, and 13 bases separated the two germline ends. Germline values: CDR1 MNHEY, CDR2 SVGEGT. This CDR3 is 12 amino acids long. The source is a woman aged 25 to 39 with alopecia areata. Some clones in this sample may be carry-over from other donors' samples. The starting material was whole blood, obtained in connection with sensitization to the hapten diphenylcyclopropenone (DPC). This chain uses TRBV6-2 or TRBV6-3 with TRBJ1-2; possibly TRBD1 for D (6 bases). The DNA for the CDR3 is TGTGCCAGCGTTCGCCAGGGGCATGGCTACACCTTC. It is translated as CASVRQGHGYTF.